Each of the 4 T cell receptor beta chains below was sequenced from the same sample in a study of regulatory T cells in long-lasting Graves disease. Time point of the sample: persistent/refractory GD, antithyroid drugs over 5 years with positive TRAb. RNA from PBMCs was the source of the TCR library. iRepertoire HTBI primers and Arm-PCR of CDR3 regions built TCR beta libraries. Each CDR3 protein is one row after TCRdb ran MiXCR on the multiplex PCR reads. The data hold 300,000 or so distinct CDR3 sequences, with 15% to 20% observed a single time. The sample consisted of peripheral blood mononuclear cells (PBMCs), taken when the disease was refractory, from a patient treated with antithyroid drugs. Source of these receptors: a female donor with Graves disease.

This clonotype occurred many times. The chain uses TRBV7-3 and TRBJ2-5, with a possible D match to TRBD2 (5 bases). Trimming removed 1 base at V and 0 bases at J, with 9 bases between. In germline, CDR1 is SGHTA, CDR2 FQGTGA. This CDR3 spans 15 amino acids. The CDR3 is CASSLIPGYQETQYF. In nucleotides, the CDR3 is TGTGCCAGCAGCTTAATCCCGGGGTACCAAGAGACCCAGTACTTC.

This clonotype appeared many times. J is TRBJ2-7 and V is TRBV12-3 or TRBV12-4; maybe TRBD2 (5 bases). CDR3 length: 12 amino acids. V shed 6 bases and J shed 9 bases, with 15 bases lying between them. The CDR3 reads CASSLGLLGQYF. In DNA form, the CDR3 reads TGTGCCAGCAGCCTTGGACTGTTAGGGCAGTACTTC.

The V gene is TRBV7-8, the J gene TRBJ1-2; D gene uncertain. V lost 1 base and J lost 4, with 13 bases in between. Germline lookup yields CDR1 SGHVS and CDR2 FQNEAQ. The CDR3 is made up of 15 amino acids. CDR3 DNA sequence: TGTGCCAGCAGCTTAGAAAGACTGCCAGTCTATGGCTACACCTTC. Translating it yields CASSLERLPVYGYTF.

The CDR3 DNA reads as TGCAGCACTGCCGACAGGGGCTATGGCTACACCTTC. Translation: CSTADRGYGYTF. The chain employs TRBV29-1 and TRBJ1-2; 8 bases are shared with TRBD1. CDR3 length: 12 residues. CDR1 is SQVTM, CDR2 ANQGSEA, per germline. The ends lost 8 bases at V and 4 bases at J; junction bases unmatched: 6.